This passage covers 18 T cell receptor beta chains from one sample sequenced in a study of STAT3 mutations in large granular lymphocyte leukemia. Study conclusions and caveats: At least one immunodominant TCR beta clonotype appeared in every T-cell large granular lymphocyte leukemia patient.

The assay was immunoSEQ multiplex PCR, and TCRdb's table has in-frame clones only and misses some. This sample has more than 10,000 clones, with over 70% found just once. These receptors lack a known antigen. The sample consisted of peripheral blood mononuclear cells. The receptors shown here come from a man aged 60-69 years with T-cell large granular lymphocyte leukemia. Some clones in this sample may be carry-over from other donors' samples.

The CDR3 region is CASSSEGIANYGYTF. In DNA, the CDR3 is TGTGCCAGCAGCTCCGAGGGTATAGCTAACTATGGCTACACCTTC. The chain combines TRBV13 with TRBJ1-2; D gene uncertain. V gave up 4 bases and J gave up 0 bases, with 12 bases separating them. Germline CDR1 is PRHDT and CDR2 is FYEKMQ (reference sequence). CDR3 size: 15 residues.

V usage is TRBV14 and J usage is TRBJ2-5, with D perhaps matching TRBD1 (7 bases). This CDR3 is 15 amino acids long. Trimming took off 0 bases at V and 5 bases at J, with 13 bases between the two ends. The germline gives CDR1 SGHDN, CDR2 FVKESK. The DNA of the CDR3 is TGTGCCAGCAGCCAAGACAGGGGGAGGTTTGAGACCCAGTACTTC. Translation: CASSQDRGRFETQYF.

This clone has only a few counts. CDR3 in DNA: TGCGCCAGCAGCCAAGATGCAGGATCTTACTCCTACGAGCAGTACTTC. The encoded protein is CASSQDAGSYSYEQYF. This sequence joins TRBV4-3 and TRBJ2-7; D is unclear. Germline CDR1 is LGHNA and CDR2 is YSLEER. CDR3 length: 16 amino acids. V dropped 0 bases and J dropped 0 bases, with 12 bases sitting between them.

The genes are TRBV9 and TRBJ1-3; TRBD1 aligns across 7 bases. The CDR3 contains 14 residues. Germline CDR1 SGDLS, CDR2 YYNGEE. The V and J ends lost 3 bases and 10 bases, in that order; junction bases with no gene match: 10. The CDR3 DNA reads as TGTGCCAGCAGCGCTGAGACAGGGTTGGGGACCATATATTTT. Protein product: CASSAETGLGTIYF.

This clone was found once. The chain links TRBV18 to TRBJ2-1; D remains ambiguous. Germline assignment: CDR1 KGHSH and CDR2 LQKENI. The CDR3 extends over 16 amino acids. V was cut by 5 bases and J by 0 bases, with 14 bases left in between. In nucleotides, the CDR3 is TGTGCCAGCTCATCGACCCTCCTGAGCTCCTACAATGAGCAGTTCTTC. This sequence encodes CASSSTLLSSYNEQFF. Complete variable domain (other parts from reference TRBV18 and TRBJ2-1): NAGVMQNPRHLVRRRGQEARLRCSPMKGHSHVYWYRQLPEEGLKFMVYLQKENIIDESGMPKERFSAEFPKEGPSILRIQQVVRGDSAAYFCASSSTLLSSYNEQFFGPGTRLTVL.

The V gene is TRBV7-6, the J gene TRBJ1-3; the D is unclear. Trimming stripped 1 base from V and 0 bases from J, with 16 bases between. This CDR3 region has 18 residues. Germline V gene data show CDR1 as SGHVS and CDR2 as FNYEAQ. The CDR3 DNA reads TGTGCCAGCAGCTTAGGGGCGGGGAAGAGGGCCTCTGGAAACACCATATATTTT. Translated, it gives CASSLGAGKRASGNTIYF. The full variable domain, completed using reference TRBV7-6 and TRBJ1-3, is GAGVSQSPRYKVTKRGQDVALRCDPISGHVSLYWYRQALGQGPEFLTYFNYEAQQDKSGLPNDRFSAERPEGSISTLTIQRTEQRDSAMYRCASSLGAGKRASGNTIYFGEGSWLTVV.

The CDR3 coding sequence is TGTGCCAGCAGTTACTCGACACAGTCGACCACTGAAGCTTTCTTT. Encoded protein: CASSYSTQSTTEAFF. This chain joins TRBV6-6 and TRBJ1-1; D unresolved. CDR3 size: 15 residues. V shed 0 bases and J shed 4 bases, with 12 bases lying between them. The germline gives CDR1 MNHNY, CDR2 SVGAGI (reference sequence).

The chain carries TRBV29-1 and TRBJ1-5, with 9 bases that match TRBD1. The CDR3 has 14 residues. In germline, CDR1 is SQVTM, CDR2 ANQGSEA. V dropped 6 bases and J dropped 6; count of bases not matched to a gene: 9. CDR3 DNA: TGCAGCGTGACCGCGGGACAGGGAGGTCAGCCCCAGCATTTT. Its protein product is CSVTAGQGGQPQHF.

CDR3 amino acids: CASSFLDSYNSPLHF. CDR3 in DNA: TGTGCCAGCAGTTTTTTGGACTCCTATAATTCACCCCTCCACTTT. The V call is TRBV28, the J call TRBJ1-6; the D is unclear. Germline V gene data show CDR1 as MDHEN and CDR2 as SYDVKM. The length of the CDR3 is 15 residues. Trimming left V 3 bases short and J 0 bases short, with 6 bases between.

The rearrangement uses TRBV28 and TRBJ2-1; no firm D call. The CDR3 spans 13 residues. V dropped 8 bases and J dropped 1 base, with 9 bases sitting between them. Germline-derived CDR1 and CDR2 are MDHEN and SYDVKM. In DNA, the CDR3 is TGTGCCAGCGGGCTACAATCCTACAATGAGCAGTTCTTC. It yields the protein CASGLQSYNEQFF.

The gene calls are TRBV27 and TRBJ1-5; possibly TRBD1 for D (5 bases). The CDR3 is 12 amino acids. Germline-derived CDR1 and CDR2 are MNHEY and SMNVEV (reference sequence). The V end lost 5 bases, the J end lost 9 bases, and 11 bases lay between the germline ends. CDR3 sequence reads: CASSRAQGPQHF. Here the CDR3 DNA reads TGTGCCAGCAGTCGGGCCCAGGGGCCCCAGCATTTT.

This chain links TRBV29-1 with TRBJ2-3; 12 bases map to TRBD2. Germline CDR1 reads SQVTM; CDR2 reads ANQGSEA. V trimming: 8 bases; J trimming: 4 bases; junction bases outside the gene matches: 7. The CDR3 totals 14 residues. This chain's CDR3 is CSSGLAGMADTQYF. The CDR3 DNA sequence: TGCAGCTCTGGACTAGCGGGAATGGCAGATACGCAGTATTTT.

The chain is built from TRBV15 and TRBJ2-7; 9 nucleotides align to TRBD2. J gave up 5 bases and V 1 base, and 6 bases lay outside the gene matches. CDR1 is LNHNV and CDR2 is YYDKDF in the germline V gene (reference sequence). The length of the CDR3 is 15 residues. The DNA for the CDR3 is TGTGCCACCAGCAGAGCTAAGGGACTAGCCGACGAGCAGTACTTC. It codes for CATSRAKGLADEQYF.

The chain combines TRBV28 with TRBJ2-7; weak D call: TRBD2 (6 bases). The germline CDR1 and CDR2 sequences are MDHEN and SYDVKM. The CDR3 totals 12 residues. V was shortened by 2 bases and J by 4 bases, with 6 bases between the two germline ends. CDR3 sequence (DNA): TGTGCCAGCAGTTTACGGGGGTACGAGCAGTACTTC. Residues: CASSLRGYEQYF.

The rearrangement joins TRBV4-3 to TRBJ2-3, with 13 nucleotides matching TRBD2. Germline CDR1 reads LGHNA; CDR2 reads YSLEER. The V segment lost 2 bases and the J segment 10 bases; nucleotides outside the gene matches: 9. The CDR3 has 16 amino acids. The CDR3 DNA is TGCGCCAGCAGCCAATCCGGGACTAGCGGGATGATGGCGCAGTATTTT. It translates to CASSQSGTSGMMAQYF.

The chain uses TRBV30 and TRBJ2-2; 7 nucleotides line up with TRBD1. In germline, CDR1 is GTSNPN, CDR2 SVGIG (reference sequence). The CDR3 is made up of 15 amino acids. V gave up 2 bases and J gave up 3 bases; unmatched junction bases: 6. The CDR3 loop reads CAWSKGQSDTGELFF. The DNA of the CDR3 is TGTGCCTGGAGTAAGGGACAGTCAGACACCGGGGAGCTGTTTTTT.

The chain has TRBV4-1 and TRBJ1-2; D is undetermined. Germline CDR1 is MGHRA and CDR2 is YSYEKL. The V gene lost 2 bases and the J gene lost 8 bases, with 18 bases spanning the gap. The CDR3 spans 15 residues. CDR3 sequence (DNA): TGCGCCAGCAGCCAAACCACTGAAGCGGGGTCGGGCTACACCTTC. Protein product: CASSQTTEAGSGYTF.

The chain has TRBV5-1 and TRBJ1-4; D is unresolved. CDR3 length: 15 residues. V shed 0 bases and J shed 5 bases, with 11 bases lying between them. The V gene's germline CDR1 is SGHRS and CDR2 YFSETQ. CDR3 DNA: TGCGCCAGCAGCTTGGGGGGTGCGGCCAATGAAAAACTGTTTTTT. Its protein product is CASSLGGAANEKLFF.